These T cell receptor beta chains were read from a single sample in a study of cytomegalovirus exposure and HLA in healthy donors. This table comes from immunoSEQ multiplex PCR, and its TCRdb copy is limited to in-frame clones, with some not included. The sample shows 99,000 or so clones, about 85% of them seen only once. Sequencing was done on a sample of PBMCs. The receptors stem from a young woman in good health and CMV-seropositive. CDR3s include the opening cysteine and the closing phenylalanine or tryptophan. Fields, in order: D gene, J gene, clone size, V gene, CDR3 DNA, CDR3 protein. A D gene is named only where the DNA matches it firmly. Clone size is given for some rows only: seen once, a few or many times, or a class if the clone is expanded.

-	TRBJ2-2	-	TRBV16	TGTGCCAGCAGCCGAGAGGGACAATGGACCGGGGAGCTGTTTTTT	CASSREGQWTGELFF
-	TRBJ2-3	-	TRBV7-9	TGTGCCAGCAGCTTTATAACGGACAATTGGGTGGTAGATACGCAGTATTTT	CASSFITDNWVVDTQYF
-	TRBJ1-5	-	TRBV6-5	TGTGCCAGCAGATCACCAGATCAGCCCCAGCATTTT	CASRSPDQPQHF
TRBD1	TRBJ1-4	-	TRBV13	TGTGCCAGTTCGGTTCAGGGGGCTAATGAAAAACTGTTTTTT	CASSVQGANEKLFF
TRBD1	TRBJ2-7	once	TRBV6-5	TGTGCCAGCAGTTACTCGACAGGGGGTCGGTACGAGCAGTACTTC	CASSYSTGGRYEQYF
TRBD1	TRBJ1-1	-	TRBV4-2	TGTGCCAGCAGCCAATGGGGTACAGGGGAGACTGAAGCTTTCTTT	CASSQWGTGETEAFF
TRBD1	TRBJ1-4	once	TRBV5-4	TGTGCCAGCAGCTCGGGACAGGGTAGGACTAATGAAAAACTGTTTTTT	CASSSGQGRTNEKLFF
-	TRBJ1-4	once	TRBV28	TGTGCCAGCAGTTCGTGGGGCCTTAATGAAAAACTGTTTTTT	CASSSWGLNEKLFF
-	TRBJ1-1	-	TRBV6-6	TGTGCCAGCAGTTACAGGGGGAAGAACACTGAAGCTTTCTTT	CASSYRGKNTEAFF
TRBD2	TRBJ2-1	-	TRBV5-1	TGCGCCAGCAGCTTGGCCCTAGCGGGAGGGCCCGTTGAGCAGTTCTTC	CASSLALAGGPVEQFF
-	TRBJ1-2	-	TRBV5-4	TGTGCCAGCAGCCCCAGGAGGGTGGGATGGTATGGCTACACCTTC	CASSPRRVGWYGYTF
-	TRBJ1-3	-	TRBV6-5	TGTGCCAGCAGTTACGGGGGGGCGAGTGGAAACACCATATATTTT	CASSYGGASGNTIYF
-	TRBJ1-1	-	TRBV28	TGTGCCAGCAGTTTGGGGGGGCAGATGAACACTGAAGCTTTCTTT	CASSLGGQMNTEAFF
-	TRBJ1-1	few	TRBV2	TGTGCCAGCAGTGAGAATGGGCCGACTGAAGCTTTCTTT	CASSENGPTEAFF
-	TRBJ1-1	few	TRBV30	TGTGCCTGGAGGGTGGGGGACTACACTGAAGCTTTCTTT	CAWRVGDYTEAFF
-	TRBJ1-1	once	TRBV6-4	TGTGCCAGCTCGACAGACTTGAACACTGAAGCTTTCTTT	CASSTDLNTEAFF
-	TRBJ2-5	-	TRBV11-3	TGTGCCAGCAGCTTAGGAGGTGGGGAGACCCAGTACTTC	CASSLGGGETQYF
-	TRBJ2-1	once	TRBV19	TGTGCCAGTAGTACCCCACTCTGGCGGGCGACATACAATGAGCAGTTCTTC	CASSTPLWRATYNEQFF
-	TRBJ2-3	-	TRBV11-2	TGTGCCAGCGGGCCAGTGGTAGGCACAGATACGCAGTATTTT	CASGPVVGTDTQYF
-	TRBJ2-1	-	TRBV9	TGTGCCAGCAGCGTAGAACTAGTCACCTACAATGAGCAGTTCTTC	CASSVELVTYNEQFF
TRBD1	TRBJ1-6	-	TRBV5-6	TGTGCCAGCAGCGTCACCGGGACAGGGAGTTCACCCCTCCACTTT	CASSVTGTGSSPLHF